This T cell receptor (beta chain) stems from a study of blood T cell repertoires in COVID-19. Study-wide context: From T cells, B-cell-depleted T cells, or PBMCs came the material, which was cDNA or gDNA.

The method was immunoSEQ multiplex PCR; TCRdb's version includes in-frame clones alone and lacks a portion of them. The sample lists fewer than 350,000 clones, about 88% occurring once. Sequenced: peripheral blood. The TCR was taken from a woman aged 70-85 years with COVID-19, enrolled during active disease.

CDR3: CASSVAGVAGGPYNEQFF. The CDR3 nucleotides are TGTGCCAGCAGCGTAGCTGGGGTAGCGGGGGGCCCTTACAATGAGCAGTTCTTC. The chain employs TRBV9 and TRBJ2-1, with TRBD2 matching 10 bases. Unmatched junction bases numbered 10, after V lost 0 bases and J lost 4 bases. This CDR3 is 18 amino acids long. Germline-derived CDR1 and CDR2 are SGDLS and YYNGEE. Combining the CDR3 with reference TRBV9 and TRBJ2-1 gives the whole variable domain DSGVTQTPKHLITATGQRVTLRCSPRSGDLSVYWYQQSLDQGLQFLIQYYNGEERAKGNILERFSAQQFPDLHSELNLSSLELGDSALYFCASSVAGVAGGPYNEQFFGPGTRLTVL.